The present entry profiles one TCR beta chain with its context. This CDR3 is also generated by other DNA sequences in the sample. This specimen comes from a study of shared clonotypes between healthy human individuals. The assay was immunoSEQ multiplex PCR, and TCRdb's table has in-frame clones only and misses some. The sample has around 2,000,000 clones, about 95% seen once; the top ten hold 0.85% to 1.2%. CD8 cells regarded as naive lacked CD45RO, were positively chosen for CCR7, and omitted terminally differentiated effector memory CD45RA+ cells. The CDR3 contains 14 residues. The V end lost 0 bases, the J end lost 2 bases, and 9 bases lay between the germline ends. Germline V gene lookup returns CDR1 SGDLS and CDR2 YYNGEE.

The J gene is TRBJ2-7, the V gene TRBV9; D is perhaps TRBD2 (6 bases). The receptor was derived from a man aged 18 to 35 in good health. The sample taken for sequencing was naive CD8+ T cells sorted from blood. The CDR3 DNA follows: TGTGCCAGCAGCGTAGTAGCGGAGACCTACGAGCAGTACTTC. Protein product: CASSVVAETYEQYF.